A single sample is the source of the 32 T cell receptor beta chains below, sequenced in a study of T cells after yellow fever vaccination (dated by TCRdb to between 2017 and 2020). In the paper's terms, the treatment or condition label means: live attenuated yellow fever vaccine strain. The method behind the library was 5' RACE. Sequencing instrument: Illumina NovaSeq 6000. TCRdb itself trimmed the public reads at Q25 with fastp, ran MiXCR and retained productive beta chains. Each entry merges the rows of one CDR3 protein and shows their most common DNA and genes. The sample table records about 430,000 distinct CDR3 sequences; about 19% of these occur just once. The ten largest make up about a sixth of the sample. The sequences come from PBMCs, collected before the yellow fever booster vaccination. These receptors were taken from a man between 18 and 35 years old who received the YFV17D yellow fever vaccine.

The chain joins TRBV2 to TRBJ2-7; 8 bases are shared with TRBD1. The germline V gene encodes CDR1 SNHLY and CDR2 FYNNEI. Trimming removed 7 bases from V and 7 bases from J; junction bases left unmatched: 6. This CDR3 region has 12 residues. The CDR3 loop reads CASTQGAREQYV. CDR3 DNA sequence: TGTGCCAGCACCCAGGGGGCGAGGGAGCAGTACGTC.

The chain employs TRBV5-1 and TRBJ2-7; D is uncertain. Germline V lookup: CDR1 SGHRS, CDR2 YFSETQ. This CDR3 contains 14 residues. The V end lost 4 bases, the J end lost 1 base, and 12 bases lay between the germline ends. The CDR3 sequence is CASSPQASSYEQYV. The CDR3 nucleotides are TGCGCCAGCAGCCCACAAGCGTCTTCCTACGAGCAGTACGTC.

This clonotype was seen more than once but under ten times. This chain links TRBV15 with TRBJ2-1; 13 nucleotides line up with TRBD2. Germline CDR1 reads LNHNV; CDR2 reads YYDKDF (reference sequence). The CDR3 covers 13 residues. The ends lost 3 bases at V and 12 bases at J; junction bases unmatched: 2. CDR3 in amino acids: CATSSTSGGAQFF. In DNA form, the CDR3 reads TGTGCCACCAGCAGTACTAGCGGGGGGGCGCAGTTCTTC.

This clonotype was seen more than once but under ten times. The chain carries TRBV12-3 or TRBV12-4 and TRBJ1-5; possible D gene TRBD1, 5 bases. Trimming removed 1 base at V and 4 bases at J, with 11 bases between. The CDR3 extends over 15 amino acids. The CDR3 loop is CASSLGGRTNQPQHF. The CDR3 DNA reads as TGTGCCAGCAGTTTAGGGGGACGGACAAATCAGCCCCAGCATTTT.

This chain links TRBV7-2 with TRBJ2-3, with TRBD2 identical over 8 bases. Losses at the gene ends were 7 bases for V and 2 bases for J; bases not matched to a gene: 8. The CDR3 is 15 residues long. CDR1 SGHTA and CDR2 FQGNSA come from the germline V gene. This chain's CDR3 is CASTRLAGSTDTQYF. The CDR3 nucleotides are TGTGCCAGCACCCGATTAGCGGGGTCCACAGATACGCAGTATTTT.

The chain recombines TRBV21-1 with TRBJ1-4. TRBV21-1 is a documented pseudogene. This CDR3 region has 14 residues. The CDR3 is CASSKEETNEKLFF. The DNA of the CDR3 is TGTGCCAGCAGCAAAGAGGAGACTAATGAAAAACTGTTTTTT.

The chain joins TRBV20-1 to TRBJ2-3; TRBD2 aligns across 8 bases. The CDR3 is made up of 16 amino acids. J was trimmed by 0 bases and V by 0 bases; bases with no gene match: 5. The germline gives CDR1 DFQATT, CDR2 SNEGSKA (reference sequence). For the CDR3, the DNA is TGCAGTGCTAGAGATTTGCGGGGGGTTAGCACAGATACGCAGTATTTT. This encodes CSARDLRGVSTDTQYF.

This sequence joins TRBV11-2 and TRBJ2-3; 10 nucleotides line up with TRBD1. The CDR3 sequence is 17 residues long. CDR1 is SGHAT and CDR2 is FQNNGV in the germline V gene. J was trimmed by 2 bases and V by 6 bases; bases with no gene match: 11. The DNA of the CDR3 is TGTGCCAGCAGGAACGGGGACAGGGGTATAATCACAGATACGCAGTATTTT. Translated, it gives CASRNGDRGIITDTQYF.

CDR3 sequence: CASSFGDRGFYNSPLHF. In DNA, the CDR3 is TGTGCCAGCAGCTTCGGGGACAGGGGGTTCTATAATTCACCCCTCCACTTT. V and J are TRBV7-9 and TRBJ1-6; 11 bases are shared with TRBD1. The trim removed 3 bases at V and 3 bases at J, leaving 4 bases unmatched. Germline V gene lookup returns CDR1 SEHNR and CDR2 FQNEAQ (reference sequence). This CDR3 spans 17 amino acids.

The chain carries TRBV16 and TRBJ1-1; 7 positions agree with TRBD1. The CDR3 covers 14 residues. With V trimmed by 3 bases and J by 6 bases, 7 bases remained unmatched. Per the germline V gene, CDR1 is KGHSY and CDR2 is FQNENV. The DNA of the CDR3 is TGTGCCAGCAGCCAGAGGGGAGGGGGCGCTGAAGCTTTCTTT. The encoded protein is CASSQRGGGAEAFF.

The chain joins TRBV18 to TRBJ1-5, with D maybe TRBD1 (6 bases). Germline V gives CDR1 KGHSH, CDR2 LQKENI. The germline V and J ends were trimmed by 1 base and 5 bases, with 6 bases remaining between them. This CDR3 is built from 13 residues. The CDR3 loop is CASSPRQDQPQHF. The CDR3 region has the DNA TGTGCCAGCTCACCACGACAGGATCAGCCCCAGCATTTT.

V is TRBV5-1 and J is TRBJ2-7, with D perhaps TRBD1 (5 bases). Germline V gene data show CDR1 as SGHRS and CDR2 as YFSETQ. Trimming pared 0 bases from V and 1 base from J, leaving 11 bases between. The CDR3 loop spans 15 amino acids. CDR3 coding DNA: TGCGCCAGCAGCTTGGCGCAGGGATTATCCTACGAGCAGTACTTC. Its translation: CASSLAQGLSYEQYF. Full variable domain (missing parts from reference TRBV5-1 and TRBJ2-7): KAGVTQTPRYLIKTRGQQVTLSCSPISGHRSVSWYQQTPGQGLQFLFEYFSETQRNKGNFPGRFSGRQFSNSRSEMNVSTLELGDSALYLCASSLAQGLSYEQYFGPGTRLTVT.

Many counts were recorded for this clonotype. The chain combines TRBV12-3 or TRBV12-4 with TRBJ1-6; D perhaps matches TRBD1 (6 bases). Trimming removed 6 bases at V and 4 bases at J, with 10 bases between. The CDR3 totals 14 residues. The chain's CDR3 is CASSIGGYNSPLHF. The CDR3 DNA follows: TGTGCCAGCAGCATAGGGGGGTATAATTCACCCCTCCACTTT.

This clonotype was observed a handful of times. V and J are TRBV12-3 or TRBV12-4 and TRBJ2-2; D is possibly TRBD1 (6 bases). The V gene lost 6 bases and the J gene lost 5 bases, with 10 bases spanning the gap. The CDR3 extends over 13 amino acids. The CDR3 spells CASRSRGTGELFF. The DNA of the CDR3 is TGTGCCAGCAGGTCAAGGGGGACCGGGGAGCTGTTTTTT.

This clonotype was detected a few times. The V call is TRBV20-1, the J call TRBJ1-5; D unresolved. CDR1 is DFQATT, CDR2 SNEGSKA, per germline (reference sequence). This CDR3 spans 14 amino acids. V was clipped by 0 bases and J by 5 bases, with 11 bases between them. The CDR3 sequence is CSAREGFPHQPQHF. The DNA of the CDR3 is TGCAGTGCTAGAGAAGGGTTCCCCCATCAGCCCCAGCATTTT.

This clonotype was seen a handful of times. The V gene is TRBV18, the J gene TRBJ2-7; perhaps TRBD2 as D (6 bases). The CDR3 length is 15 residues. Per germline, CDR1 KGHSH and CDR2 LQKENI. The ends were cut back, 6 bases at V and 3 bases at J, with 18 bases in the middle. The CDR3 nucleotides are TGTGCCAGCTCGCGGGGCCAGGGAAGCTACTACGAGCAGTACTTC. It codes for CASSRGQGSYYEQYF.

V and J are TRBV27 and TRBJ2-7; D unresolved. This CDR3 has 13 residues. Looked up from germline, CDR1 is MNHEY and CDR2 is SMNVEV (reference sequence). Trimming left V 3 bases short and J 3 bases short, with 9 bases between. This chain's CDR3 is CASSLRLNYEQYF. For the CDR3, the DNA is TGTGCCAGCAGTTTGAGACTTAACTACGAGCAGTACTTC.

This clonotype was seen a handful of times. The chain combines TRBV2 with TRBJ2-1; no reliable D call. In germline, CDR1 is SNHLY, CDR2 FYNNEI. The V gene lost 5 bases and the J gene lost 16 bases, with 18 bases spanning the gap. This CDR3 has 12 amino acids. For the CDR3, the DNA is TGTGCCAGCAGTCCGCGCCCTGAAAAGCTTTTCTTC. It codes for CASSPRPEKLFF.

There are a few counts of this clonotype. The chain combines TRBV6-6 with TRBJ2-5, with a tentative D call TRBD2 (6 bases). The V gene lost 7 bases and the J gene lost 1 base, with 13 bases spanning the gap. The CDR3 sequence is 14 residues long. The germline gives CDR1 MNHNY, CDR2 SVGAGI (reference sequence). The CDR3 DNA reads TGTGCCAGCACCCTCGCGGGGACCCAAGAGACCCAGTACTTC. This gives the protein CASTLAGTQETQYF.

CDR3 loop: CASSLAAGRGSKLFF. In nucleotides, the CDR3 is TGCGCCAGCAGCTTGGCTGCCGGGAGGGGGTCCAAACTGTTTTTT. This chain links TRBV5-1 with TRBJ1-4; D possibly corresponds to TRBD1 (6 bases). V lost 0 bases to trimming and J lost 11 bases, with 17 bases between them. The CDR3 totals 15 residues. CDR1 SGHRS and CDR2 YFSETQ come from the germline V gene.

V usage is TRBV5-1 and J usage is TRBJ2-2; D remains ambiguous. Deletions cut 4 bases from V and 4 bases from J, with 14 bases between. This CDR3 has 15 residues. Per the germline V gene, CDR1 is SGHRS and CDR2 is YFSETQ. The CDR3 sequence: CASSPSHRVTGELFF. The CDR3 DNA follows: TGCGCCAGCAGCCCTTCGCACCGAGTCACCGGGGAGCTGTTTTTT.

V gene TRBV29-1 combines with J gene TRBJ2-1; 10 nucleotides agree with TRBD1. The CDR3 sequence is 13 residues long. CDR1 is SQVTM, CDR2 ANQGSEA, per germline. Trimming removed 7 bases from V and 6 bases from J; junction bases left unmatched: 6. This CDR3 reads CSADRGRINEQFF. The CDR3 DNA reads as TGCAGCGCAGACAGGGGGCGCATCAATGAGCAGTTCTTC.

The CDR3 DNA reads TGTGCCAGCAGTTCAGGGTGGGAGACCCAGTACTTC. It codes for CASSSGWETQYF. The chain joins TRBV7-2 to TRBJ2-5; possible D gene TRBD1, 5 bases. There are 12 residues in the CDR3. Trimming stripped 6 bases from V and 5 bases from J, with 10 bases between. CDR1 SGHTA and CDR2 FQGNSA come from the germline V gene.

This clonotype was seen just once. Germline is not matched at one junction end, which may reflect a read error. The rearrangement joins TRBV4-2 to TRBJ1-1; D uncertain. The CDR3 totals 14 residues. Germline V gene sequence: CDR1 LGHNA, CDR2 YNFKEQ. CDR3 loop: CSSSQERSVTEAFF. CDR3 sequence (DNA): TGTTCCAGCAGCCAAGAACGGTCGGTCACTGAAGCTTTCTTT.

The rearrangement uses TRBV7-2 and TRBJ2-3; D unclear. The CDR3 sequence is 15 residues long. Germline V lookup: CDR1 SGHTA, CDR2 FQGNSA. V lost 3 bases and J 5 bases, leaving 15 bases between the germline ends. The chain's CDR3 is CASSFSRVALDTQYF. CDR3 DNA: TGTGCCAGCAGCTTCTCACGGGTAGCATTAGATACGCAGTATTTT.

The CDR3, as DNA: TGCGCCAGCAGCCAAGCGGCGGGAGGGAAAGATGAGCAGTTCTTC. It yields the protein CASSQAAGGKDEQFF. The rearrangement links TRBV4-1 to TRBJ2-1, with 9 bases aligning to TRBD2. This CDR3 has 15 amino acids. Germline V gene sequence: CDR1 MGHRA, CDR2 YSYEKL. J gave up 8 bases and V 1 base, and 6 bases lay outside the gene matches.

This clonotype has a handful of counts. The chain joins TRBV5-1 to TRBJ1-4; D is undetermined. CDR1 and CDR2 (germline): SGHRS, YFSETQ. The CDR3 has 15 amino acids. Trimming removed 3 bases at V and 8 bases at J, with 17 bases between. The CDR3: CASSWTGRENEKLFF. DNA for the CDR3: TGCGCCAGCAGCTGGACGGGTAGGGAGAACGAAAAACTGTTTTTT.

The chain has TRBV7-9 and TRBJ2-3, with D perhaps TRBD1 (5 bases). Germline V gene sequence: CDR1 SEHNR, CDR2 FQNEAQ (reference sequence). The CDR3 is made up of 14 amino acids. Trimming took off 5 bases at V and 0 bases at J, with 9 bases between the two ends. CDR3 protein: CASSRQTSTDTQYF. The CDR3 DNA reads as TGTGCCAGCAGCCGACAGACCAGCACAGATACGCAGTATTTT.

This chain's CDR3 is CAISGGLSYEQYF. Here the CDR3 DNA reads TGTGCCATCAGTGGCGGGTTATCTTACGAGCAGTACTTC. The rearrangement uses TRBV10-3 and TRBJ2-7; weak D call: TRBD2 (5 bases). Trimming took 4 bases from V and 4 from J, leaving 11 bases between them. Germline CDR1 and CDR2: ENHRY and SYGVKD. This CDR3 spans 13 amino acids.

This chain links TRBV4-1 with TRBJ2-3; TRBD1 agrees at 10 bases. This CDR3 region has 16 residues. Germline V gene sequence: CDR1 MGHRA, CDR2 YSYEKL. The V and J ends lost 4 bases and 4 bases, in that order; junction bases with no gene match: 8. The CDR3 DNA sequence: TGCGCCAGCAGCCGAAGGGTGGGGACAGGGGCAGATACGCAGTATTTT. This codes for CASSRRVGTGADTQYF.

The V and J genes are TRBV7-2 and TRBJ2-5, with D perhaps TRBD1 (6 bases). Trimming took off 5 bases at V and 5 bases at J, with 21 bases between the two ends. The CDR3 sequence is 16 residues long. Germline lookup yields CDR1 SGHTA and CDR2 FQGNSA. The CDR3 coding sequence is TGTGCCAGCAGCCTGGTCAGGGGAAGTGGGGAGGAGACCCAGTACTTC. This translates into CASSLVRGSGEETQYF.

CDR3 nucleotide sequence: TGCAGCGTTGAAGATCCGGAAGGCGGGGTCACAGATACGCAGTATTTT. Translated: CSVEDPEGGVTDTQYF. This sequence joins TRBV29-1 and TRBJ2-3; TRBD2 might be the D (6 bases). V was clipped by 0 bases and J by 2 bases, with 15 bases between them. The CDR3 consists of 16 residues. The germline V gene encodes CDR1 SQVTM and CDR2 ANQGSEA.